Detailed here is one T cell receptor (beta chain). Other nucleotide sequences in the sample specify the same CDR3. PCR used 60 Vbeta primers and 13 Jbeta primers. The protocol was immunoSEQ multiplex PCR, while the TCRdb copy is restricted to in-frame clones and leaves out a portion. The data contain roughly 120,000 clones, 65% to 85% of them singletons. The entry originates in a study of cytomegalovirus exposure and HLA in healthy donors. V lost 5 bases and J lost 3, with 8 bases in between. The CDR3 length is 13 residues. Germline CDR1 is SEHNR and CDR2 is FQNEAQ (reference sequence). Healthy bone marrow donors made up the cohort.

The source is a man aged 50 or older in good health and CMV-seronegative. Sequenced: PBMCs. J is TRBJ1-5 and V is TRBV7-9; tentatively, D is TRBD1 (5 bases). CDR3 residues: CASSRGANQPQHF. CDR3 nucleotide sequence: TGTGCCAGCAGCAGGGGCGCCAATCAGCCCCAGCATTTT.